The 28 T cell receptor beta chains given below trace back to one sample, sequenced in a study of blood T cell repertoires in COVID-19 (TCRdb year 2020). Receptor libraries were prepared by the immunoSEQ multiplex PCR assay. The clones in this table, taken by TCRdb from immuneACCESS, are in-frame only. Not every clone is retained; where verified, under half of the shortfall comes from an unresolved V gene, and the cause of the rest is unknown. The sample records under 350,000 clones, 86% of which are singletons. The ten largest clones represent about 4.2% of the sample. The sample consisted of PBMCs or T cells enriched from blood (not recorded which). Receptor source: a woman aged 40-49 years with acute COVID-19.

V and J are TRBV7-3 and TRBJ2-6; possibly TRBD2 for D (5 bases). The CDR3 loop spans 17 amino acids. The V gene lost 5 bases and the J gene lost 0 bases, with 14 bases spanning the gap. The germline CDR1 and CDR2 sequences are SGHTA and FQGTGA. As DNA, the CDR3 is TGTGCCAGCAGCCCGGACCCGAGGGCCTCTGGGGCCAACGTCCTGACTTTC. Translating it yields CASSPDPRASGANVLTF.

Of note for this clone: Relative to the germline gene, one junction end is altered; a read error may explain this. The chain employs TRBV28 and TRBJ1-5; possibly TRBD1 for D (5 bases). The germline gives CDR1 MDHEN, CDR2 SYDVKM. The CDR3 consists of 14 residues. CDR3 in DNA: TGCGGAGCAGGGCCTAACTTTAGCAATCAGCCCCAGCATTTT. Residues: CGAGPNFSNQPQHF.

This clone appeared once. The genes are TRBV12-2 and TRBJ1-5; the table assigns TRBD1, which was not confirmed against the DNA. TRBV12-2 is a pseudogene. CDR3 length: 16 residues. In nucleotides, the CDR3 is TGTGCAAGTCGCCCGAGACAGGGGGTGAGGAATCAGCCCCAGCATTTT. It codes for CASRPRQGVRNQPQHF.

V usage is TRBV7-2 and J usage is TRBJ2-7, with D tentatively TRBD2 (7 bases). The CDR3 has 17 amino acids. V lost 1 base, J lost 4 bases, and 20 bases lay in between. The germline V gene encodes CDR1 SGHTA and CDR2 FQGNSA. Here the CDR3 reads CASSLGGGPSGLYEQYF. CDR3 coding DNA: TGTGCCAGCAGCTTAGGGGGGGGGCCCTCTGGGTTGTACGAGCAGTACTTC.

V gene TRBV6-5 combines with J gene TRBJ2-7; 8 bases are shared with TRBD2. The CDR3 loop spans 14 amino acids. Trimming removed 4 bases from V and 2 bases from J; junction bases left unmatched: 4. Germline V gene lookup returns CDR1 MNHEY and CDR2 SVGAGI. DNA for the CDR3: TGTGCCAGCAGTTCGGGGGGGCCAGCCTACGAGCAGTACTTC. Translating it yields CASSSGGPAYEQYF.

The chain joins TRBV7-9 to TRBJ2-5; tentatively, D is TRBD2 (7 bases). The CDR3 extends over 15 amino acids. The V end lost 1 base, the J end lost 3 bases, and 12 bases lay between the germline ends. Germline-derived CDR1 and CDR2 are SEHNR and FQNEAQ (reference sequence). CDR3 protein: CASSLVGRGEETQYF. The CDR3 nucleotides read TGTGCCAGCAGCTTAGTTGGGAGGGGGGAAGAGACCCAGTACTTC.

The gene calls are TRBV5-1 and TRBJ2-6; D is perhaps TRBD2 (6 bases). CDR3 length: 18 amino acids. Germline CDR1 SGHRS, CDR2 YFSETQ. Trimming removed 3 bases at V and 0 bases at J, with 16 bases between. CDR3 in amino acids: CASSSYSSGSSGANVLTF. The CDR3, as DNA: TGCGCCAGCAGCTCGTACAGTAGCGGAAGCTCTGGGGCCAACGTCCTGACTTTC.

The genes are TRBV20-1 and TRBJ2-7, with D possibly being TRBD2 (5 bases). Germline lookup yields CDR1 DFQATT and CDR2 SNEGSKA (reference sequence). There are 12 residues in the CDR3. V gave up 3 bases and J gave up 3 bases, with 9 bases separating them. In DNA, the CDR3 is TGCAGTGCTAGTGACTACAGCTACGAGCAGTACTTC. Amino acids: CSASDYSYEQYF.

CDR3 DNA sequence: TGTGCCAGCAGCTCGTCAGGGTTGCCTGAAAAACTGTTTTTT. It encodes CASSSSGLPEKLFF. The rearrangement links TRBV7-9 to TRBJ1-4, with D perhaps TRBD1 (5 bases). V shed 4 bases and J shed 7 bases, with 13 bases lying between them. Germline-derived CDR1 and CDR2 are SEHNR and FQNEAQ (reference sequence). This CDR3 is built from 14 residues.

The J gene is TRBJ1-6, the V gene TRBV7-9; 7 bases are a match to TRBD1. Germline V gives CDR1 SEHNR, CDR2 FQNEAQ (reference sequence). V was pared by 1 base and J by 10 bases, with 4 bases of the junction left unmatched. The CDR3 length is 14 residues. CDR3 sequence (DNA): TGTGCCAGCAGCTTAGAGACAGGGAACTCACCCCTCCACTTT. Encoded protein: CASSLETGNSPLHF.

CDR3: CASSLGGYTETQYF. CDR3 nucleotides: TGTGCCAGCAGCTTAGGGGGCTATACAGAGACCCAGTACTTC. The V gene is TRBV7-9, the J gene TRBJ2-5, with D tentatively TRBD1 (5 bases). This CDR3 is built from 14 residues. V shed 1 base and J shed 4 bases, with 10 bases lying between them. CDR1 and CDR2 (germline): SEHNR, FQNEAQ (reference sequence).

This rearrangement joins TRBV2 to TRBJ1-2, with 8 nucleotides matching TRBD1. This CDR3 spans 19 amino acids. From germline, CDR1 is SNHLY and CDR2 FYNNEI. J was trimmed by 0 bases and V by 10 bases; bases with no gene match: 22. CDR3 sequence (DNA): TGTGCCACCACTCGGTCCGAACAGGGGGGCATTGGAGCTAACTATGGCTACACCTTC. Its protein product is CATTRSEQGGIGANYGYTF.

V is TRBV4-3 and J is TRBJ1-1; 7 nucleotides agree with TRBD1. The CDR3 consists of 15 residues. Germline-derived CDR1 and CDR2 are LGHNA and YSLEER. V dropped 1 base and J dropped 0; count of bases not matched to a gene: 2. DNA of the CDR3: TGCGCCAGCAGCCAAGTACAGGGGCTGAACACTGAAGCTTTCTTT. Its protein is CASSQVQGLNTEAFF.

The chain joins TRBV18 to TRBJ1-5, with 10 bases matching TRBD1. V shed 4 bases, J shed 1 base, and the junction held 7 bases outside the gene matches. The CDR3 loop spans 17 amino acids. Germline CDR1 reads KGHSH; CDR2 reads LQKENI. This CDR3 reads CASSLTGTGVSNQPQHF. CDR3 nucleotide sequence: TGTGCCAGCTCACTGACCGGGACAGGGGTAAGCAATCAGCCCCAGCATTTT.

The rearrangement uses TRBV28 and TRBJ2-3; maybe TRBD2 (5 bases). Germline assignment: CDR1 MDHEN and CDR2 SYDVKM. The CDR3 covers 11 residues. With 8 bases removed from V and 5 bases from J, the gap between germline ends came to 8 bases. This CDR3 is CASRSVDTQYF. The DNA for the CDR3 is TGTGCCAGCCGTAGCGTAGATACGCAGTATTTT.

The chain has TRBV11-1 and TRBJ2-7, with 8 bases that match TRBD1. This CDR3 is built from 12 residues. V gave up 5 bases and J gave up 5 bases; unmatched junction bases: 2. Germline V gene lookup returns CDR1 SGHAT and CDR2 FQDESV (reference sequence). CDR3 in DNA: TGTGCCAGCAGCCCGGACAGGGACGAGCAGTACTTC. Translating it yields CASSPDRDEQYF.

For this clone: This same CDR3 is encoded by further DNA sequences in the sample. The CDR3 loop reads CASSLGQGSSYEQYF. CDR3 sequence (DNA): TGTGCCAGCAGCTTGGGACAGGGTTCCTCCTACGAGCAGTACTTC. The chain employs TRBV7-2 and TRBJ2-7, with 9 bases aligning to TRBD1. This CDR3 region has 15 residues. V lost 3 bases, J lost 0 bases, and 3 bases stayed unmatched. Germline values: CDR1 SGHTA, CDR2 FQGNSA.

V gene TRBV6-5 combines with J gene TRBJ2-7; D is possibly TRBD1 (6 bases). The germline gives CDR1 MNHEY, CDR2 SVGAGI. This CDR3 region has 12 residues. The CDR3 region is CAIRGDSYEQYF. The CDR3 DNA is TGTGCTATCAGGGGCGACTCCTACGAGCAGTACTTC.

The chain joins TRBV6-2 or TRBV6-3 to TRBJ1-2; D may be TRBD1 (5 bases). This CDR3 contains 13 residues. V lost 5 bases and J 4 bases, leaving 11 bases between the germline ends. Germline-derived CDR1 and CDR2 are MNHEY and SVGEGT. CDR3 in DNA: TGTGCCAGCAGTCCCGACAGCATCTATGGCTACACCTTC. Amino acids: CASSPDSIYGYTF.

The chain has TRBV27 and TRBJ2-1, with 7 bases fitting TRBD2. Germline loops: CDR1 MNHEY, CDR2 SMNVEV (reference sequence). V lost 5 bases to trimming and J lost 7 bases; unmatched junction nucleotides: 11. This CDR3 contains 15 residues. CDR3 nucleotides: TGTGCCAGCAGTACTTACGGGACTATAGGTAATGAGCAGTTCTTC. Protein product: CASSTYGTIGNEQFF.

This clone appeared a few times. This chain connects TRBV7-2 to TRBJ1-2, with unresolved D. V was pared by 5 bases and J by 8 bases, with 21 bases between. This CDR3 spans 15 amino acids. The germline gives CDR1 SGHTA, CDR2 FQGNSA. Here the CDR3 DNA reads TGTGCCAGCAGCCCACAAATCAGTCGTGTGGAGGGCTACACCTTC. This sequence encodes CASSPQISRVEGYTF.

The chain recombines TRBV5-5 with TRBJ2-7, with 9 nucleotides matching TRBD1. V shed 2 bases, J shed 4 bases, and the junction held 4 bases outside the gene matches. This CDR3 region has 14 residues. Germline assignment: CDR1 SGHKS and CDR2 YYEKEE (reference sequence). DNA for the CDR3: TGTGCCAGCAGCTTAGTGGGACAGGGTTACGAGCAGTACTTC. Protein product: CASSLVGQGYEQYF.

The chain combines TRBV6-2 or TRBV6-3 with TRBJ1-1; possibly TRBD1 for D (5 bases). Trimming removed 6 bases from V and 0 bases from J, with 17 bases in between. Germline CDR1 and CDR2: MNHEY and SVGEGT. This CDR3 comprises 16 residues. The CDR3 coding sequence is TGTGCCAGCAGCCCCGCCGGGGAGGGGATGAACACTGAAGCTTTCTTT. The encoded protein is CASSPAGEGMNTEAFF.

The chain uses TRBV19 and TRBJ2-5, with TRBD2 as a possible D gene (7 bases). Between the trimmed V and J ends, which lost 5 bases and 5 bases, there was a span of 21 bases. The CDR3 loop spans 16 amino acids. CDR1 is LNHDA and CDR2 is SQIVND in the germline V gene (reference sequence). Written as DNA, the CDR3 is TGTGCCAGTAGTCCCTACACGAGGGGGGGTCCGGAGACCCAGTACTTC. Its protein product is CASSPYTRGGPETQYF.

The V and J genes are TRBV11-2 and TRBJ1-2, with TRBD1 identical over 8 bases. J lost 5 bases, V lost 7 bases, and 9 bases had no gene match. Germline values: CDR1 SGHAT, CDR2 FQNNGV. The CDR3 length is 14 residues. The CDR3 spells CASTPGGRNYGYTF. CDR3 bases: TGTGCCAGCACCCCAGGGGGCAGGAATTATGGCTACACCTTC.

This chain joins TRBV3-1 (or the pseudogene TRBV3-2) and TRBJ2-3; 10 bases are shared with TRBD2. The CDR3 runs 16 residues. Germline CDR1 is LGHDT and CDR2 is YNNKEL (reference sequence). Trimming cost V 2 bases and J 6 bases; bases outside gene matches: 8. The DNA of the CDR3 is TGTGCCAGCAGCCAATCTAGCGGGGGTGGTTCTGATACGCAGTATTTT. Its protein product is CASSQSSGGGSDTQYF.

The chain joins TRBV5-1 to TRBJ1-6, with D maybe TRBD1 (5 bases). Germline V lookup: CDR1 SGHRS, CDR2 YFSETQ. The CDR3 extends over 15 amino acids. The V gene lost 0 bases and the J gene lost 9 bases, with 13 bases spanning the gap. CDR3 bases: TGCGCCAGCAGCTTGGATGGCAGGGAGGTTTCACCCCTCCACTTT. Translating gives CASSLDGREVSPLHF.

The rearrangement joins TRBV27 to TRBJ2-1, with 8 bases matching TRBD1. The CDR3 length is 17 residues. J was trimmed by 4 bases and V by 1 base; bases with no gene match: 9. Germline CDR1 and CDR2: MNHEY and SMNVEV (reference sequence). The CDR3 bases are TGTGCCAGCAGTTTATTGGCAGGGGGCGACCGATACAATGAGCAGTTCTTC. Its translation: CASSLLAGGDRYNEQFF.